The 10 T cell receptor beta chains presented below share a single source sample, sequenced in a study of T cell responses to AZD1222 COVID-19 vaccine. Here immunoSEQ multiplex PCR was the method, and the copy in TCRdb shows in-frame clones only, minus some. The sample lists about 73,000 clones, 80% to 90% occurring once. The sample in question was peripheral blood, obtained 28 days after the second AZD1222 dose. These receptors originate from an adult who received the AZD1222 COVID-19 vaccine.

The chain recombines TRBV30 with TRBJ1-6, with a tentative D call TRBD1 (5 bases). The CDR3 is made up of 14 amino acids. Germline lookup yields CDR1 GTSNPN and CDR2 SVGIG (reference sequence). Trimming pared 4 bases from V and 10 bases from J, leaving 17 bases between. CDR3 region: CAWIPKGVRSPLHF. The CDR3 DNA sequence: TGTGCCTGGATCCCCAAAGGGGTTAGATCACCCCTCCACTTT.

The CDR3 nucleotides are TGTGCCAGCAGCCCAGCAGGGAGGGGTGAGACCCAGTACTTC. This encodes CASSPAGRGETQYF. This chain links TRBV11-2 with TRBJ2-5; 7 bases map to TRBD2. The germline V gene encodes CDR1 SGHAT and CDR2 FQNNGV. V lost 5 bases and J lost 5; bases outside the gene matches: 8. The CDR3 covers 14 residues.

The chain carries TRBV3-1 (or the pseudogene TRBV3-2) and TRBJ2-5; D is undetermined. V gave up 3 bases and J gave up 1 base, with 9 bases separating them. The CDR3 has 14 amino acids. Germline V lookup: CDR1 LGHDT, CDR2 YNNKEL (reference sequence). DNA for the CDR3: TGTGCCAGCAGCCAGGTTGGAACCCAAGAGACCCAGTACTTC. This sequence encodes CASSQVGTQETQYF.

J is TRBJ2-7 and V is TRBV7-6; no clear D gene. Deletions cut 4 bases from V and 0 bases from J, with 7 bases between. CDR3 length equals 13 residues. From germline, CDR1 is SGHVS and CDR2 FNYEAQ. The CDR3 nucleotides are TGTGCCAGCAGCTCCTGGGACTCCTACGAGCAGTACTTC. This encodes CASSSWDSYEQYF.

This chain joins TRBV6-2 or TRBV6-3 and TRBJ2-3; TRBD2 matches at 10 bases. Germline lookup yields CDR1 MNHEY and CDR2 SVGEGT. The V segment lost 4 bases and the J segment 0 bases; nucleotides outside the gene matches: 1. The CDR3 is 15 amino acids. CDR3 loop: CASSWTSGSTDTQYF. CDR3 DNA sequence: TGTGCCAGCAGTTGGACTAGCGGAAGCACAGATACGCAGTATTTT.

CDR3 protein: CASSSGSPPGTQYF. DNA for the CDR3: TGTGCCAGTTCTAGCGGGAGCCCTCCCGGCACGCAGTATTTT. This chain joins TRBV6-5 and TRBJ2-3; TRBD2 matches 10 bases. The germline CDR1 and CDR2 sequences are MNHEY and SVGAGI. Losses at the gene ends were 9 bases for V and 9 bases for J; bases not matched to a gene: 12. This CDR3 spans 14 amino acids.

The V call is TRBV25-1, the J call TRBJ1-3; D call uncertain. Germline lookup yields CDR1 MGHDK and CDR2 SYGVNS. With 2 bases removed from V and 0 bases from J, the gap between germline ends came to 8 bases. This CDR3 region has 15 residues. The chain's CDR3 is CASSERRGSGNTIYF. CDR3 nucleotides: TGTGCCAGCAGTGAAAGGCGGGGCTCTGGAAACACCATATATTTT.

V gene TRBV3-1 (or the pseudogene TRBV3-2) combines with J gene TRBJ2-7; D is unclear. Germline V lookup: CDR1 LGHDT, CDR2 YNNKEL (reference sequence). V was clipped by 1 base and J by 2 bases, with 9 bases between them. The CDR3 is 14 amino acids. The CDR3 protein is CASSQGHAAYEQYV. CDR3 nucleotides: TGTGCCAGCAGCCAAGGCCATGCCGCCTACGAGCAGTACGTC.

The V and J genes are TRBV9 and TRBJ2-5, with D unclear. V gave up 0 bases and J gave up 5 bases, with 8 bases separating them. Germline loops: CDR1 SGDLS, CDR2 YYNGEE. The CDR3 spans 13 residues. For the CDR3, the DNA is TGTGCCAGCAGCGTAGCTGGCTCGGAGACCCAGTACTTC. Its translation: CASSVAGSETQYF.

This rearrangement joins TRBV19 to TRBJ2-1; TRBD1 agrees at 8 bases. CDR1 LNHDA and CDR2 SQIVND come from the germline V gene (reference sequence). CDR3 length: 16 residues. The ends lost 6 bases at V and 3 bases at J; junction bases unmatched: 10. CDR3 nucleotide sequence: TGTGCCAGTAGCCAACCGCAGGGGGCCCTCTACAATGAGCAGTTCTTC. It specifies CASSQPQGALYNEQFF.